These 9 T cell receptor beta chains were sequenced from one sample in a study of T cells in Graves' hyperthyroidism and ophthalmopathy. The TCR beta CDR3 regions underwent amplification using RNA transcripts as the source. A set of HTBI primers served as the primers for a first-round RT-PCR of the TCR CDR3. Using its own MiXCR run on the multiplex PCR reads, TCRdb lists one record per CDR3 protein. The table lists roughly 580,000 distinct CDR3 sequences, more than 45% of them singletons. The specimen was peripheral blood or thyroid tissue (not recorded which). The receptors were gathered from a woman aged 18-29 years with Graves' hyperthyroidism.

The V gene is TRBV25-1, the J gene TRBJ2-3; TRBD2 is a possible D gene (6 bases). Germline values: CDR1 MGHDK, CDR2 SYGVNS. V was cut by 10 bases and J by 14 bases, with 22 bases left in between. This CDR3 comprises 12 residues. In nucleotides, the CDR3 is TGTGCCACCCGACTAGGCGCCAACGGGTGGTATTTT. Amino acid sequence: CATRLGANGWYF.

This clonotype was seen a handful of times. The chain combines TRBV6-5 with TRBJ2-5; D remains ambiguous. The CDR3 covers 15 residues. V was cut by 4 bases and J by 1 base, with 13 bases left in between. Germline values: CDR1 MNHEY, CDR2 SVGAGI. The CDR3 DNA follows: TGTGCCAGCAGTTTAGTTGCGCTAACCCAAGAGACCCAGTACTTC. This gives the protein CASSLVALTQETQYF.

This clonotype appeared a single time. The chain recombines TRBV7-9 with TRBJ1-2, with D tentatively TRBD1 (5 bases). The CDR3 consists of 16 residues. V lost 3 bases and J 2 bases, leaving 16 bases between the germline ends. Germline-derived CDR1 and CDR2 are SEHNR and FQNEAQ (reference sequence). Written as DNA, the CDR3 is TGTGCCAGCAGCTTTGTGACAGCGACCGAAAACTATGGCTACACCTTC. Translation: CASSFVTATENYGYTF. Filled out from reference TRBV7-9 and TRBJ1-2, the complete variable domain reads DTGVSQNPRHKITKRGQNVTFRCDPISEHNRLYWYRQTLGQGPEFLTYFQNEAQLEKSRLLSDRFSAERPKGSFSTLEIQRTEQGDSAMYLCASSFVTATENYGYTFGSGTRLTVV.

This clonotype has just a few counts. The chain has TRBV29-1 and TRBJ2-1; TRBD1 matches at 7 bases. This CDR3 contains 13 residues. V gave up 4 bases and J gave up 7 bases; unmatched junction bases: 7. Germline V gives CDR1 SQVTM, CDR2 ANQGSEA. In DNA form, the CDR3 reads TGCAGCGTTGTCCCCGGGACAGCAAATGAGCAGTTCTTC. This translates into CSVVPGTANEQFF.

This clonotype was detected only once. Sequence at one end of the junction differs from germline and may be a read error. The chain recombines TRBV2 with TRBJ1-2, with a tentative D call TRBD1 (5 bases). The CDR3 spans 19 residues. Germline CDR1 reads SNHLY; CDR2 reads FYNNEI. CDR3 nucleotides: TGTGCCAGCAGCGTCAGCTTCCAAGTGGAGACAGCTGTCAACTATGACTACACCTTC. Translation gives CASSVSFQVETAVNYDYTF.

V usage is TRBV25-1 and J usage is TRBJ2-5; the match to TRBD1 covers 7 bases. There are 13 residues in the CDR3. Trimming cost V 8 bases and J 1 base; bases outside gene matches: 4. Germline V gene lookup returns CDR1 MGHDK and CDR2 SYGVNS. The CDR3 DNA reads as TGTGCCAGCCGCCCAGGGGGCCAAGAGACCCAGTACTTC. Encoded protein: CASRPGGQETQYF.

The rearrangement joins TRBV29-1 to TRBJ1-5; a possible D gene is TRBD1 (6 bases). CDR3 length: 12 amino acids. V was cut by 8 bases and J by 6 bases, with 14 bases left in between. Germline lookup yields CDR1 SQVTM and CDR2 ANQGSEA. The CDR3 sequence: CSPTPDSQPQHF. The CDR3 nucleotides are TGCAGCCCTACCCCGGACAGTCAGCCCCAGCATTTT.

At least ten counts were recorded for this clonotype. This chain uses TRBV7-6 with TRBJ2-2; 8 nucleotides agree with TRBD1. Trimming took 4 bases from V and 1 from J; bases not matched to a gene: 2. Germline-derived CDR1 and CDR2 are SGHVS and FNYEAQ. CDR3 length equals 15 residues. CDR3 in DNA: TGTGCCAGCAGCTGGACAGGGATGAACACCGGGGAGCTGTTTTTT. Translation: CASSWTGMNTGELFF. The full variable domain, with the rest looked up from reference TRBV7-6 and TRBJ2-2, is GAGVSQSPRYKVTKRGQDVALRCDPISGHVSLYWYRQALGQGPEFLTYFNYEAQQDKSGLPNDRFSAERPEGSISTLTIQRTEQRDSAMYRCASSWTGMNTGELFFGEGSRLTVL.

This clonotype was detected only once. The CDR3 DNA follows: TGCAGCGTTGACGGTCTAGCGGGGGGGCAAGAGACCCAGTACTTC. It encodes CSVDGLAGGQETQYF. The chain carries TRBV29-1 and TRBJ2-5; 12 bases align to TRBD2. Germline V lookup: CDR1 SQVTM, CDR2 ANQGSEA. V lost 3 bases to trimming and J lost 2 bases; unmatched junction nucleotides: 4. This CDR3 is built from 15 residues. Drawing the rest from reference TRBV29-1 and TRBJ2-5, the complete variable domain is SAVISQKPSRDICQRGTSLTIQCQVDSQVTMMFWYRQQPGQSLTLIATANQGSEATYESGFVIDKFPISRPNLTFSTLTVSNMSPEDSSIYLCSVDGLAGGQETQYFGPGTRLLVL.